This T cell receptor (beta chain) was identified during a study of T-cell memory formation after mild COVID-19. This CDR3 has 16 residues. Trimming cost V 3 bases and J 6 bases, with 19 bases left between them. Germline CDR1 is ENHRY and CDR2 is SYGVKD. TCRdb independently ran MiXCR on the 5' RACE reads; one entry per CDR3 protein. The sample lists tens of thousands of distinct CDR3 sequences, roughly a sixth occurring once. Sequencing was carried out using PBMCs or a T cell subset sorted from them (not recorded which). This sequence was found in an adult woman who had mild COVID-19 (a few samples of this study predate the infection). Cell type and time point are not known. This sequence joins TRBV10-3 and TRBJ2-3; the D call may be TRBD1 or TRBD2 (5 bases each). In DNA form, the CDR3 reads TGTGCCATCAGTGACCAGGACGGGGCGGCGGTGGATACGCAGTATTTT. Protein sequence: CAISDQDGAAVDTQYF.